Included here is one T cell receptor beta chain sequence, with context. Its antigen is undetermined. These data come from a study of vaccination effects on CD4 cells after COVID-19. Overall study context: Researchers drew samples from a few convalescent patients early and late after vaccination.

The V gene end was trimmed by 6 bases and the J gene end by 6 bases; junction bases not matched to a gene: 7. This CDR3 region has 14 residues. Germline CDR1 SNHLY, CDR2 FYNNEI. Assay used: immunoSEQ multiplex PCR; TCRdb lists only in-frame clones, some missing. The sample yields tens of thousands of clones, just over 75% seen once. At the end of around 11 days of culture, CD4+ T cells were isolated. Between March and December 2020, the person had a SARS-CoV-2 infection that PCR confirmed. Subjects were given two BNT162b2 or mRNA-1273 vaccine doses. V usage is TRBV2 and J usage is TRBJ1-1, with 10 bases identical to TRBD1. Sequenced material: CD4+ T cells from PBMCs cultured without peptide, taken after COVID-19 vaccination. The clonotype was recovered from a human donor who had a prior SARS-CoV-2 infection. CDR3 protein: CASSAGQGFAEAFF. DNA for the CDR3: TGTGCCAGCAGCGCGGGACAGGGGTTCGCTGAAGCTTTCTTT.